The following is a T cell receptor beta chain sequence with its context. This sample was taken from a study of blood T cell repertoires in COVID-19. The CDR3 sequence is 12 residues long. V was shortened by 3 bases and J by 8 bases, with 10 bases between the two germline ends. In the original processing: For nucleated cells, counts were estimated from reference gene primer amplification. Some clones are missing from TCRdb's copy, which holds only in-frame ones; the method was immunoSEQ multiplex PCR. V and J calls and clone size are those listed in that table; D and trimming were worked out from the DNA. The sample yields about 150,000 clones, almost 85% seen once.

This receptor was obtained from a human donor with acute or convalescent COVID-19. The donor label of this sample is uncertain. The material sequenced was peripheral blood. The chain couples TRBV12-3 or TRBV12-4 to TRBJ1-2; D is uncertain. The CDR3 coding sequence is TGTGCCAGCAGTTTTACGGAGAAAGGCTACACCTTC. It translates to CASSFTEKGYTF.